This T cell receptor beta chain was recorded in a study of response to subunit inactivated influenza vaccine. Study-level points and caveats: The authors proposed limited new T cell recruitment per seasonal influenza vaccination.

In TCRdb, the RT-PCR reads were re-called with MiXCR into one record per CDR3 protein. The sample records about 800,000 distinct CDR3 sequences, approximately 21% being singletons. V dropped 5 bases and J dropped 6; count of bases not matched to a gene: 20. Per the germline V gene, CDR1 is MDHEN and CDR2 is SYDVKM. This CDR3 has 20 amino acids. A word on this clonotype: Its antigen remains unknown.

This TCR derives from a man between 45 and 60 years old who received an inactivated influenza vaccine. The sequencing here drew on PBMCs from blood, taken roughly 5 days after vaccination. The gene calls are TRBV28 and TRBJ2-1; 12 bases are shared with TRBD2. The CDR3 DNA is TGTGCCAGCAGTAATGGACCCCACGGGACTAGCGGGCCTCGGGGCAATGAGCAGTTCTTC. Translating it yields CASSNGPHGTSGPRGNEQFF.